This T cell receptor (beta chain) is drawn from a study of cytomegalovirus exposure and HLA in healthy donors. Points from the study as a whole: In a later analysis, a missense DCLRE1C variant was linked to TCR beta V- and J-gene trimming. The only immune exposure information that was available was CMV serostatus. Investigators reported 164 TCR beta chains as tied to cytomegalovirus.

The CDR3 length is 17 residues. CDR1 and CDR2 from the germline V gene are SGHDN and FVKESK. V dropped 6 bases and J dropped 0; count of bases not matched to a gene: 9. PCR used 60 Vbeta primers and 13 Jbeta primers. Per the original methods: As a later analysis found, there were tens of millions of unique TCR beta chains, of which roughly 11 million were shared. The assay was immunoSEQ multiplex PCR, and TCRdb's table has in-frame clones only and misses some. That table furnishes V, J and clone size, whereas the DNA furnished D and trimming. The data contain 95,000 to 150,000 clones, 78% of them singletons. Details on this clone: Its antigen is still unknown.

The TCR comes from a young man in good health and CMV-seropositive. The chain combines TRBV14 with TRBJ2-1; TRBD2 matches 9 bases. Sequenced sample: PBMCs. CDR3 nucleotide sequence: TGTGCCAGCAGAAGGGCTAGCGGGGCAAGCTCCTACAATGAGCAGTTCTTC. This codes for CASRRASGASSYNEQFF.